This TCR beta chain came from a study of neurological immune-mediated disorders. Whole-study results and caveats: Subjects shared no identical expanded-clone CDR3 amino acid sequences, suggesting private TCR-beta repertoires in all groups. The greatest TCR clonal expansion appeared in HTLV-1-associated myelopathy and the smallest, falling below healthy controls, in multiple sclerosis.

On this clonotype itself: The antigen is undetermined.

The sorted-subset TCR libraries were prepared using some 980,000 CD4+ or CD8+ T cells as the starting material. As for the cDNA, it was generated by 5'RACE with 10-nucleotide random UMIs. TCRdb used MiXCR to reprocess the 5' RACE reads, holding one entry per CDR3 protein. The sample records about 22,000 distinct CDR3 sequences, 5.5% to 8% being singletons. The sequencing input was CD8+ T cells from blood. The receptor comes from a man between 18 and 35 years old in good health.

The CDR3 protein is CASSTPQGTPDTQYF. CDR3 coding DNA: TGTGCCAGTAGTACTCCCCAGGGAACCCCAGATACGCAGTATTTT. The V gene is TRBV19, the J gene TRBJ2-3; a weak D match, TRBD1 (5 bases). CDR1 is LNHDA, CDR2 SQIVND, per germline (reference sequence). CDR3 size: 15 residues. The V gene lost 4 bases and the J gene lost 4 bases, with 15 bases spanning the gap. The full variable domain, its missing parts supplied by reference TRBV19 and TRBJ2-3, is DGGITQSPKYLFRKEGQNVTLSCEQNLNHDAMYWYRQDPGQGLRLIYYSQIVNDFQKGDIAEGYSVSREKKESFPLTVTSAQKNPTAFYLCASSTPQGTPDTQYFGPGTRLTVL.